The 8 T cell receptor beta chains reported below all come from one sample, sequenced in a study of T-cell reconstitution after alpha-beta-depleted transplantation in children. As it was prepared, the TCRbeta library received unique molecular identifiers. TCRdb independently ran MiXCR on the PCR reads; one entry per CDR3 protein. The sample records approximately 240,000 distinct CDR3 sequences, 11% being singletons. Source: PBMCs, taken before TCRalphabeta/CD19-depleted stem cell transplant. These TCRs come from a child in the first two years of life with acute myeloid leukemia, due to receive a stem cell transplant.

This clonotype occurred many times. The gene calls are TRBV20-1 and TRBJ2-7; maybe TRBD2 (6 bases). This CDR3 is built from 10 residues. V lost 3 bases, J lost 6 bases, and 6 bases lay in between. CDR1 and CDR2 (germline): DFQATT, SNEGSKA (reference sequence). The CDR3 DNA sequence: TGCAGTGCTAGCGGGAGCGAGCAGTACTTC. This encodes CSASGSEQYF.

This clonotype was seen ten or more times. This chain joins TRBV6-6 and TRBJ1-2, with D hard to call. Germline-derived CDR1 and CDR2 are MNHNY and SVGAGI (reference sequence). The CDR3 has 13 amino acids. Trimming took 2 bases from V and 2 from J, leaving 6 bases between them. The CDR3 bases are TGTGCCAGCAGTTACGTACAGAACTATGGCTACACCTTC. As protein: CASSYVQNYGYTF.

The rearrangement uses TRBV29-1 and TRBJ1-1, with unresolved D. V shed 7 bases and J shed 8 bases, with 29 bases lying between them. The CDR3 contains 16 residues. CDR1 and CDR2 from the germline V gene are SQVTM and ANQGSEA. The CDR3 region is CSAEEPTIRAPREAFF. The CDR3 region has the DNA TGCAGCGCCGAAGAGCCTACTATACGGGCCCCTAGGGAAGCTTTCTTT.

This clonotype was observed many times. V gene TRBV4-2 combines with J gene TRBJ2-7, with 8 bases matching TRBD1. Losses at the gene ends were 0 bases for V and 1 base for J; bases not matched to a gene: 5. Germline loops: CDR1 LGHNA, CDR2 YNFKEQ. The CDR3 loop spans 16 amino acids. The CDR3 coding sequence is TGTGCCAGCAGCCAAGATGATCAGGGGGCTTCCTACGAGCAGTACTTC. This encodes CASSQDDQGASYEQYF.

This clonotype was seen at least ten times. The rearrangement joins TRBV12-3 or TRBV12-4 to TRBJ2-1, with TRBD1 matching over 8 bases. The CDR3 extends over 19 amino acids. With 5 bases clipped from V and 7 bases from J, the junction kept 22 bases outside the gene matches. CDR3 DNA sequence: TGTGCCAGCAGTCCCCAGGGGGCGCCGTTTTCAGAAACTAGGAATGAGCAGTTCTTC. Its translation: CASSPQGAPFSETRNEQFF.

This clonotype was picked up many times. The chain couples TRBV5-1 to TRBJ2-3; 8 bases map to TRBD1. Germline loops: CDR1 SGHRS, CDR2 YFSETQ. Trimming took 0 bases from V and 2 from J; bases not matched to a gene: 5. The CDR3 runs 16 residues. CDR3 loop: CASSLGRTGPTDTQYF. The DNA for the CDR3 is TGCGCCAGCAGCTTGGGTCGGACAGGGCCCACAGATACGCAGTATTTT.

This clonotype was seen many times. The chain is built from TRBV7-2 and TRBJ2-1; possible D gene TRBD2, 5 bases. V was pared by 1 base and J by 3 bases, with 16 bases between. The germline V gene has CDR1 SGHTA and CDR2 FQGNSA. CDR3 size: 17 residues. This CDR3 is CASSLVGSGVGYNEQFF. In DNA, the CDR3 is TGTGCCAGCAGCTTAGTAGGCTCCGGGGTGGGCTACAATGAGCAGTTCTTC.

This clonotype has at least ten counts. The chain employs TRBV24-1 and TRBJ2-1; the match to TRBD2 covers 8 bases. This CDR3 spans 15 amino acids. CDR1 and CDR2 from the germline V gene are KGHDR and SFDVKD. The J segment lost 7 bases and the V segment lost 5 bases, leaving 9 bases of the junction unmatched. The DNA of the CDR3 is TGTGCCACCAGTGGAACGGGAGGGTTTGGTAATGAGCAGTTCTTC. Amino acids: CATSGTGGFGNEQFF.